A single count supports the clone carrying this TCR beta chain. Described treatment: preoperative locoregional IRX-2 cytokine immunotherapy. The sample originates from a study of preoperative IRX-2 immunotherapy in early breast cancer. CDR1 is SQVTM, CDR2 ANQGSEA, per germline. Trimming shortened V by 2 bases and J by 6 bases, and 9 bases separated the two germline ends. This CDR3 has 12 residues. Some clones are missing from TCRdb's copy, which holds only in-frame ones; the method was immunoSEQ multiplex PCR. The repertoire consists of roughly 99,000 clones, with more than 80% occurring once and the leading ten covering about 2%.

V is TRBV29-1 and J is TRBJ2-3; D is ambiguous. This sequence was found in a human donor with breast cancer. Sequenced material: tumor tissue, taken after IRX-2 immunotherapy. CDR3 DNA sequence: TGCAGCGTTGAACGGAAGAAGGATACGCAGTATTTT. It translates to CSVERKKDTQYF.